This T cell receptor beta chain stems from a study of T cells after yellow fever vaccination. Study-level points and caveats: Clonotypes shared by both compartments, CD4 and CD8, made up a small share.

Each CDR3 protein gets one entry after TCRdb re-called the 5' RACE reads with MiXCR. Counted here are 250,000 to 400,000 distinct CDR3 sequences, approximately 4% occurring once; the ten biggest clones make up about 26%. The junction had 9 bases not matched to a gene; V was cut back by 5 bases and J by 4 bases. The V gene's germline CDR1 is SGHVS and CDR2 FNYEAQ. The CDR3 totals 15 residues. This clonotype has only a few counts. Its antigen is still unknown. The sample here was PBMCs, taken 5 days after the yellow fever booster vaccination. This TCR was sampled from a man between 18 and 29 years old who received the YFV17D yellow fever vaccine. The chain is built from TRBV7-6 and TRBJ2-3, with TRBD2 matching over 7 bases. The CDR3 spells CASSGSGGLADTQYF. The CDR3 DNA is TGTGCCAGCAGCGGATCGGGGGGATTAGCAGATACGCAGTATTTT.